The 15 T cell receptor beta chains below were found in one sample sequenced in a study of neurological immune-mediated disorders. From the 5' RACE reads, TCRdb called clonotypes with MiXCR, one entry per CDR3 protein. The sample lists about 77,000 distinct CDR3 sequences; approximately 10% were seen once. The sequencing sample was made of PBMCs. Every receptor here comes from a man in his fifties in good health.

Ten or more counts support this clonotype. V gene TRBV10-3 combines with J gene TRBJ2-3; TRBD2 aligns across 10 bases. The CDR3 runs 13 residues. Germline CDR1 and CDR2: ENHRY and SYGVKD. The V segment lost 10 bases and the J segment 6 bases; nucleotides outside the gene matches: 7. CDR3 DNA: TGTGCCACCAAGCGGGAGGGCCGGGATACGCAGTATTTT. This sequence encodes CATKREGRDTQYF.

The sample holds many counts of this clonotype. The chain couples TRBV3-1 to TRBJ2-4; the D gene is possibly TRBD1 (6 bases). In germline, CDR1 is LGHDT, CDR2 YNNKEL (reference sequence). Trimming shortened V by 4 bases and J by 2 bases, and 12 bases separated the two germline ends. The CDR3 sequence is 15 residues long. CDR3 nucleotide sequence: TGTGCCAGCAGCCCCCGAGGGGGAACCAAAAACATTCAGTACTTC. This codes for CASSPRGGTKNIQYF.

This clonotype was detected many times. V and J are TRBV12-5 and TRBJ2-5, with 14 nucleotides matching TRBD2. The CDR3 is 16 residues long. In germline, CDR1 is LGHNT, CDR2 FRNRAP. V lost 6 bases, J lost 2 bases, and 5 bases stayed unmatched. CDR3 residues: CASGEGLAGGQETQYF. The CDR3 DNA reads TGTGCTAGTGGCGAAGGACTAGCGGGAGGACAAGAGACCCAGTACTTC.

This clonotype was recorded many times. This chain joins TRBV7-9 and TRBJ1-6, with D tentatively TRBD1 (5 bases). This CDR3 spans 15 amino acids. In germline, CDR1 is SEHNR, CDR2 FQNEAQ (reference sequence). The ends were cut back, 5 bases at V and 10 bases at J, with 18 bases in the middle. The CDR3 DNA reads TGTGCCAGCAGCGTCCAAGTTCTCGGGGCCTCACCCCTCCACTTT. Translation: CASSVQVLGASPLHF. The complete variable domain, with remaining parts taken from reference TRBV7-9 and TRBJ1-6, reads DTGVSQNPRHKITKRGQNVTFRCDPISEHNRLYWYRQTLGQGPEFLTYFQNEAQLEKSRLLSDRFSAERPKGSFSTLEIQRTEQGDSAMYLCASSVQVLGASPLHFGNGTRLTVT.

CDR3 in DNA: TGCGCCAGCAGCCCCACCGGGACCCAGTACTTC. It is translated as CASSPTGTQYF. The V call is TRBV5-1, the J call TRBJ2-5; no clear D gene. V lost 4 bases to trimming and J lost 7 bases, with 8 bases between them. The CDR3 is made up of 11 amino acids. Germline CDR1 reads SGHRS; CDR2 reads YFSETQ.

The sample holds many counts of this clonotype. This chain uses TRBV29-1 with TRBJ2-1; 7 bases agree with TRBD1. Germline V CDR1 and CDR2: SQVTM, ANQGSEA. V lost 6 bases to trimming and J lost 5 bases; unmatched junction nucleotides: 7. CDR3 length: 13 amino acids. The CDR3 bases are TGCAGCGTGCGGACAGGTGGGAACAATGAGCAGTTCTTC. Its translation: CSVRTGGNNEQFF.

This clonotype has at least ten counts. The V and J genes are TRBV5-1 and TRBJ1-1, with a possible D match to TRBD1 (5 bases). The CDR3 contains 16 residues. In germline, CDR1 is SGHRS, CDR2 YFSETQ. Trimming removed 4 bases at V and 1 base at J, with 17 bases between. The CDR3 DNA is TGCGCCAGCAGCCGAGGGACCGGGACGAAGAACACTGAAGCTTTCTTT. As protein: CASSRGTGTKNTEAFF.

In this sample, this clonotype turned up many times. The V and J genes are TRBV5-1 and TRBJ2-7; possibly TRBD1 for D (5 bases). Trimming removed 4 bases from V and 6 bases from J, with 11 bases in between. This CDR3 has 12 residues. CDR1 and CDR2 (germline): SGHRS, YFSETQ. The CDR3, as DNA: TGCGCCAGCAGCCGTCCAGGGTTCGAGCAGTACTTC. Translating it yields CASSRPGFEQYF. The whole variable domain, remainder taken from reference TRBV5-1 and TRBJ2-7, is KAGVTQTPRYLIKTRGQQVTLSCSPISGHRSVSWYQQTPGQGLQFLFEYFSETQRNKGNFPGRFSGRQFSNSRSEMNVSTLELGDSALYLCASSRPGFEQYFGPGTRLTVT.

There are a few counts of this clonotype. Compared with germline, one end of the junction differs, possibly owing to a read error. V gene TRBV5-1 combines with J gene TRBJ2-1; 7 positions agree with TRBD2. This CDR3 is built from 18 residues. Germline assignment: CDR1 SGHRS and CDR2 YFSETQ. The CDR3 DNA is TGCGCCAACAGCCTCTCAGCTAGCGGAGGGAGCTCCTACAATGAGCAGTTCTTC. Translated: CANSLSASGGSSYNEQFF.

This clonotype was recorded many times. In DNA form, the CDR3 reads TGCGCCAGCAGCTTGTCTAGCGGGAGTGTCGAGACCCAGTACTTC. It yields the protein CASSLSSGSVETQYF. This chain connects TRBV5-1 to TRBJ2-5; 10 nucleotides match TRBD2. The germline CDR1 and CDR2 sequences are SGHRS and YFSETQ. With V trimmed by 1 base and J by 5 bases, 5 bases remained unmatched. This CDR3 contains 15 residues. Based on the CDR3 plus reference TRBV5-1 and TRBJ2-5, the full variable domain is KAGVTQTPRYLIKTRGQQVTLSCSPISGHRSVSWYQQTPGQGLQFLFEYFSETQRNKGNFPGRFSGRQFSNSRSEMNVSTLELGDSALYLCASSLSSGSVETQYFGPGTRLLVL.

This clonotype was seen at least ten times. This sequence joins TRBV20-1 and TRBJ1-1; no clear D gene. There are 13 residues in the CDR3. V was pared by 4 bases and J by 10 bases, with 19 bases between. Germline V CDR1 and CDR2: DFQATT, SNEGSKA (reference sequence). In DNA form, the CDR3 reads TGCAGTGCTACTACCGAACCTCGACGAGGAGCTTTCTTT. Its protein is CSATTEPRRGAFF.

This clonotype has at least ten counts. The genes are TRBV9 and TRBJ2-5; 7 nucleotides line up with TRBD1. V shed 0 bases and J 1 base; nucleotides not matched to a gene: 0. CDR1 is SGDLS, CDR2 YYNGEE, per germline. This CDR3 spans 14 amino acids. The CDR3 DNA is TGTGCCAGCAGCGTAGGACAGGGCCAAGAGACCCAGTACTTC. As protein: CASSVGQGQETQYF.

This clonotype was observed many times. This chain links TRBV7-9 with TRBJ2-1, with 7 bases lining up with TRBD2. The CDR3 consists of 15 residues. J gave up 2 bases and V 5 bases, and 6 bases lay outside the gene matches. Germline-derived CDR1 and CDR2 are SEHNR and FQNEAQ (reference sequence). CDR3 sequence (DNA): TGTGCCAGCAGCCAGCGGGGATGGGCCTACAATGAGCAGTTCTTC. This encodes CASSQRGWAYNEQFF. Filled out from reference TRBV7-9 and TRBJ2-1, the complete variable domain reads DTGVSQNPRHKITKRGQNVTFRCDPISEHNRLYWYRQTLGQGPEFLTYFQNEAQLEKSRLLSDRFSAERPKGSFSTLEIQRTEQGDSAMYLCASSQRGWAYNEQFFGPGTRLTVL.

J is TRBJ2-1 and V is TRBV20-1; no reliable D call. CDR1 and CDR2 from the germline V gene are DFQATT and SNEGSKA (reference sequence). The CDR3 consists of 15 residues. V lost 1 base and J 2 bases, leaving 12 bases between the germline ends. For the CDR3, the DNA is TGCAGTGCTAGAGGGGGAATTGGTCCCTACAATGAGCAGTTCTTC. It specifies CSARGGIGPYNEQFF.

This clonotype was observed at least ten times. The chain has TRBV4-2 and TRBJ2-1, with 8 bases that match TRBD2. In germline, CDR1 is LGHNA, CDR2 YNFKEQ. The V and J ends lost 3 bases and 3 bases, in that order; junction bases with no gene match: 7. The CDR3 is 16 residues long. CDR3 sequence (DNA): TGTGCCAGCAGCCACATAAGCGGGAGTCTCTACAATGAGCAGTTCTTC. Translated, it gives CASSHISGSLYNEQFF.